The sequence of this T cell receptor (beta chain) was determined in a study of vaccination effects on CD4 cells after COVID-19. Regarding the study as a whole: Common cold coronavirus cross-reactivity was shown by only 1 of 255 vaccine-induced clones in healthy vaccinees.

Pools of viral peptides were used by the ViraFEST assay to expand antigen-specific CD4+ T cells ahead of sequencing. The authors isolated CD4+ T cells after more than eight days of culture. Participants got two doses of BNT162b2 or mRNA-1273 vaccine. As for this clone: Its matching antigen is unknown.

Profiled with immunoSEQ multiplex PCR; TCRdb holds only in-frame clones, not every one. The data contain 60,000 to 90,000 clones, over 70% of them singletons. V lost 1 base and J 3 bases, leaving 13 bases between the germline ends. CDR1 and CDR2 from the germline V gene are SGHNT and YYREEE (reference sequence). The CDR3 is 15 residues long. V is TRBV5-4 and J is TRBJ1-2, with D maybe TRBD1 (5 bases). The sequences come from CD4+ T cells from PBMCs cultured with HCoV-229E spike peptides, collected after COVID-19 vaccination. The origin of this receptor is a human donor who received a COVID-19 vaccine. Here the CDR3 DNA reads TGTGCCAGCAGCTTGACAGGCCGAACACACTATGGCTACACCTTC. This sequence encodes CASSLTGRTHYGYTF.